This T cell receptor beta chain was captured by sequencing in a study of blood T cell repertoires in COVID-19. This CDR3 has 16 residues. The V gene end was trimmed by 2 bases and the J gene end by 4 bases; junction bases not matched to a gene: 7. The germline gives CDR1 LGHDT, CDR2 YNNKEL (reference sequence). TCRdb's table, derived via immunoSEQ multiplex PCR, lists solely in-frame clones and lacks some. The sample consists of some 40,000 clones, more than 75% of them appearing once. What was sequenced was peripheral blood. The V gene is TRBV3-1 (or the pseudogene TRBV3-2), the J gene TRBJ2-2; 7 bases fit TRBD1. The TCR originated in a human donor in a cohort sampled during active COVID-19. DNA of the CDR3: TGTGCCAGCAGCCAATATACCTGGGACAGCACCGGGGAGCTGTTTTTT. It is translated as CASSQYTWDSTGELFF.